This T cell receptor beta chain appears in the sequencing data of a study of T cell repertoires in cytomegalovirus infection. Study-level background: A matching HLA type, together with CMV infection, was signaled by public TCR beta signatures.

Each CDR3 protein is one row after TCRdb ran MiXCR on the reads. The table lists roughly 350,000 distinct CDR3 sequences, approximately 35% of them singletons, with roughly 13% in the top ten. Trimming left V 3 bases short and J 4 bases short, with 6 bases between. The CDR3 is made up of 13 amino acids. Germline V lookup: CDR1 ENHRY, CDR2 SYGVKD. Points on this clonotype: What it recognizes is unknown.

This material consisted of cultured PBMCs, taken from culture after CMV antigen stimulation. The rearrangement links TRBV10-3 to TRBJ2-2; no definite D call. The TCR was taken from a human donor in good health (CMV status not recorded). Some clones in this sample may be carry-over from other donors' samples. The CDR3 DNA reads TGTGCCATCAGTGACCAGACCACCGGGGAGCTGTTTTTT. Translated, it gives CAISDQTTGELFF.